This T cell receptor beta chain was profiled in a study of blood T cell repertoires in COVID-19 (dated by TCRdb to 2018 to 2020). Context from the whole study: The collaborator samples originated in the United States, Italy and Spain and spanned the acute and convalescent phases of COVID-19. The prospective study material was composed of cDNA or gDNA derived from T cells, B-cell-depleted T cells, or PBMCs. The dataset comprised deeply sampled blood TCRbeta repertoires from subjects exposed to, actively infected with, or recovered from COVID-19. The repertoires were released in a freely available public database intended as a resource for research on the immune response to SARS-CoV-2. Samples came from the ongoing ImmuneRACE study (first 160 participants) plus 1,254 subjects from 6 global collaborators. Sample metadata almost always included a de-identified subject ID, COVID-19 status, age in years and sex. Where available, HLA class I and class II types were obtained from metadata supplied by the sample provider rather than from assay-based typing. Overall study outcomes, separate from this receptor: How much clinical and demographic metadata was included differed by source and by participant, and the metadata was provided uncurated.

At one collaborating source in Seattle, patients were enrolled during active infection and were followed longitudinally through the course of disease. The collaborating institutions used their own protocols to collect whole blood in K2EDTA tubes. For TCRbeta analysis, collaborator samples were shipped as frozen whole blood, as isolated PBMCs, or as DNA extracted from either sample type. Regarding this clone: Its antigen specificity is not known. No much larger clone exists at a distance of one base, and base qualities are not known.

CDR1 LNHDA and CDR2 SQIVND were looked up in the germline V gene (reference sequence). The CDR3 runs 13 amino acids, cysteine and phenylalanine included. Just the 39-base CDR3 DNA is kept, in frame starting at base 1. Clipping removes 4 bases from V and 4 bases from J, with 2 as the unmatched junction base count. The immunoSEQ Assay, a bias-controlled multiplex PCR, was used to amplify TCRbeta CDR3 regions from genomic DNA. The paper's processing steps were these. Nucleated cell counts per sample were estimated from amplification of reference gene primers within the assay. To quantify the absolute abundance of each unique TCRbeta CDR3 rearrangement, sequence reads were collapsed and filtered. For each sample, productive Simpson clonality was calculated by taking the square root of Simpson's diversity index across productive rearrangements. The table comes from immuneACCESS by way of TCRdb, which keeps in-frame sequences with V and J called. Part of the clones is missing from these tables; in studies checked, under half for an unresolved V gene and the rest for unknown reasons. For V, J and clone size, that table is used; D and trimming come from the DNA. The sample includes 250,000 or so clones, with around nine tenths observed a single time. Together, the top ten hold about 5.2% of the sample.

The receptor was isolated from a woman aged 55-69 years with COVID-19, enrolled during active disease. The sample was peripheral blood. The chain is encoded by TRBV19 joined to TRBJ1-2; 8 bases in between match TRBD1. The CDR3 has the sequence CASSTGQAYGYTF. Read as DNA, the sequence is TGTGCCAGTAGTACGGGACAGGCCTATGGCTACACCTTC. Here the CDR3 is joined to the reference TRBV19 and TRBJ1-2 genes, and the full variable domain is: DGGITQSPKYLFRKEGQNVTLSCEQNLNHDAMYWYRQDPGQGLRLIYYSQIVNDFQKGDIAEGYSVSREKKESFPLTVTSAQKNPTAFYLCASSTGQAYGYTFGSGTRLTVV.